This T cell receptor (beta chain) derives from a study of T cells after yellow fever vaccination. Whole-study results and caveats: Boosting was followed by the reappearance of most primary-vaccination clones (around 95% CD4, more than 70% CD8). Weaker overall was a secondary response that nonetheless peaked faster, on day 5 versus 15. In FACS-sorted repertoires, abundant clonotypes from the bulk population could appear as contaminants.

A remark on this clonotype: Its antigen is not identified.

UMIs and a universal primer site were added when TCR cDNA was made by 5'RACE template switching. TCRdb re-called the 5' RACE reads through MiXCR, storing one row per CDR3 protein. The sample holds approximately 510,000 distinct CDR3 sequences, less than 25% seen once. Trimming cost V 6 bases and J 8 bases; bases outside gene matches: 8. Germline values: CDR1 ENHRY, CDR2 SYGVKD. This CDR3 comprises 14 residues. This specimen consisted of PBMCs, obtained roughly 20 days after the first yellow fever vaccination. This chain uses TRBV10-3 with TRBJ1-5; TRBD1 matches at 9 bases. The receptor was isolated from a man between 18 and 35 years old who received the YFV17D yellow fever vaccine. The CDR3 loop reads CAIREGQGGKPQHF. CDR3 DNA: TGTGCCATCAGAGAGGGACAGGGCGGGAAGCCCCAGCATTTT.